A single sample is the source of the 26 T cell receptor beta chains below, sequenced in a study of T cell responses to AZD1222 COVID-19 vaccine (dated by TCRdb to the early 2020s). Taken with the paper, the label for time point translates to: sample from adult after SARS-CoV-2 infection, after symptom onset. Library preparation was by the immunoSEQ multiplex PCR assay. Drawn from immuneACCESS, this table holds only the in-frame rearrangements with V and J called that TCRdb kept. Clones are partly lost; checked studies trace under half to an unresolved V gene and leave the rest unexplained. This sample gives about 150,000 clones in total; around nine tenths of them show up just once. The ten largest clones capture 5.5% to 7% of the sample. The source material was peripheral blood, sampled after recovery from COVID-19. These receptors were taken from an adult who had recovered from COVID-19.

The chain uses TRBV7-9 and TRBJ2-7; D is ambiguous. Germline V gene data show CDR1 as SEHNR and CDR2 as FQNEAQ (reference sequence). V lost 0 bases, J lost 6 bases, and 12 bases lay in between. The CDR3 contains 14 residues. As DNA, the CDR3 is TGTGCCAGCAGCTTAGCACAGTTCTCGGGCGAGCAGTACTTC. Translating gives CASSLAQFSGEQYF.

This chain links TRBV10-2 with TRBJ1-3; D not resolved. Germline values: CDR1 WSHSY, CDR2 SAAADI. Trimming stripped 4 bases from V and 2 bases from J, with 12 bases between. The CDR3 consists of 15 residues. The CDR3: CASSGREIAGNTIYF. The CDR3 nucleotides read TGCGCCAGCAGTGGTAGGGAAATCGCTGGAAACACCATATATTTT.

The chain carries TRBV27 and TRBJ2-1; maybe TRBD1 (6 bases). Trimming removed 5 bases from V and 2 bases from J, with 16 bases in between. The CDR3 contains 16 residues. CDR1 and CDR2 from the germline V gene are MNHEY and SMNVEV (reference sequence). The CDR3 nucleotides read TGTGCCAGCAGTAGCGACACAGGGTTTCCCTACAATGAGCAGTTCTTC. Its translation is CASSSDTGFPYNEQFF.

The CDR3 DNA reads TGTGCCAGTAGTATAGTTCCTGGAGGGGGCTCTGGAAACACCATATATTTT. Encoded protein: CASSIVPGGGSGNTIYF. The chain couples TRBV19 to TRBJ1-3, with D tentatively TRBD1 (6 bases). The germline gives CDR1 LNHDA, CDR2 SQIVND (reference sequence). V lost 1 base to trimming and J lost 0 bases, with 13 bases between them. This CDR3 has 17 amino acids.

The chain has TRBV7-9 and TRBJ1-5, with no clear D. The V and J ends lost 5 bases and 4 bases respectively, with 24 bases between them. The CDR3 length is 18 residues. CDR1 SEHNR and CDR2 FQNEAQ come from the germline V gene (reference sequence). CDR3 sequence (DNA): TGTGCCAGCAGCCGAAATCTCGACGGGATACATGGAAATCAGCCCCAGCATTTT. Translated, it gives CASSRNLDGIHGNQPQHF. The full variable domain, rest sourced from reference TRBV7-9 and TRBJ1-5, is DTGVSQNPRHKITKRGQNVTFRCDPISEHNRLYWYRQTLGQGPEFLTYFQNEAQLEKSRLLSDRFSAERPKGSFSTLEIQRTEQGDSAMYLCASSRNLDGIHGNQPQHFGDGTRLSIL.

This clone was seen once. CDR3 region: CASSLIADWGKNIQYF. CDR3 bases: TGTGCCAGCAGCTTAATAGCGGACTGGGGCAAAAACATTCAGTACTTC. The J gene is TRBJ2-4, the V gene TRBV7-9; D is possibly TRBD2 (6 bases). This CDR3 has 16 residues. CDR1 is SEHNR and CDR2 is FQNEAQ in the germline V gene (reference sequence). Trimming shortened V by 2 bases and J by 3 bases, and 14 bases separated the two germline ends.

CDR3 nucleotides: TGCGCCAGCAGCCAAGATTCGGCAGGGGGTAGGTACGAGCAGTACTTC. It encodes CASSQDSAGGRYEQYF. The chain employs TRBV4-3 and TRBJ2-7; 7 bases map to TRBD1. Unmatched junction bases numbered 9, after V lost 0 bases and J lost 4 bases. The CDR3 totals 16 residues. Germline lookup yields CDR1 LGHNA and CDR2 YSLEER.

The chain carries TRBV7-2 and TRBJ1-4, with D possibly being TRBD1 (6 bases). The CDR3 has 14 residues. Germline V gives CDR1 SGHTA, CDR2 FQGNSA. V lost 3 bases to trimming and J lost 8 bases, with 13 bases between them. The CDR3 DNA reads TGTGCCAGCAGCTTCTCGGGGGCTAGGGAAAAACTGTTTTTT. It encodes CASSFSGAREKLFF.

The chain is built from TRBV19 and TRBJ2-3; a possible D gene is TRBD2 (6 bases). Germline CDR1 LNHDA, CDR2 SQIVND (reference sequence). Between the trimmed V and J ends, which lost 1 base and 0 bases, there was a span of 14 bases. The CDR3 is 17 amino acids. The CDR3 DNA reads as TGTGCCAGTAGTATAGTCGCGGGGCTGGGTAGCACAGATACGCAGTATTTT. Encoded protein: CASSIVAGLGSTDTQYF. Based on the CDR3 plus reference TRBV19 and TRBJ2-3, the full variable domain is DGGITQSPKYLFRKEGQNVTLSCEQNLNHDAMYWYRQDPGQGLRLIYYSQIVNDFQKGDIAEGYSVSREKKESFPLTVTSAQKNPTAFYLCASSIVAGLGSTDTQYFGPGTRLTVL.

The chain links TRBV7-8 to TRBJ2-7; D ambiguous. CDR3 length: 11 amino acids. Germline-derived CDR1 and CDR2 are SGHVS and FQNEAQ. V lost 5 bases and J lost 1, with 3 bases in between. CDR3 residues: CASSPSYEQYF. The CDR3 nucleotides are TGTGCCAGCAGCCCATCCTACGAGCAGTACTTC.

This chain's CDR3 is CASSPGTPNRGGELFF. CDR3 bases: TGTGCCAGCAGCCCCGGGACTCCGAACAGGGGGGGGGAGCTGTTTTTT. The V call is TRBV9, the J call TRBJ2-2; 8 bases align to TRBD1. The CDR3 is 16 residues long. CDR1 is SGDLS, CDR2 YYNGEE, per germline. The junction had 13 bases not matched to a gene; V was cut back by 4 bases and J by 8 bases. The full variable domain, its missing parts supplied by reference TRBV9 and TRBJ2-2, is DSGVTQTPKHLITATGQRVTLRCSPRSGDLSVYWYQQSLDQGLQFLIQYYNGEERAKGNILERFSAQQFPDLHSELNLSSLELGDSALYFCASSPGTPNRGGELFFGEGSRLTVL.

This clone was seen only a few times. The chain is built from TRBV7-3 and TRBJ2-5; D gene unclear. Trimming cost V 1 base and J 4 bases, with 7 bases left between them. This CDR3 is built from 13 residues. Germline lookup yields CDR1 SGHTA and CDR2 FQGTGA. The CDR3: CASSLRKGETQYF. The CDR3 DNA sequence: TGTGCCAGCAGCTTAAGGAAGGGAGAGACCCAGTACTTC.

The rearrangement links TRBV6-1 to TRBJ1-3; D uncertain. The CDR3 is 16 residues long. Germline CDR1 and CDR2: MNHNS and SASEGT. V lost 2 bases and J lost 2, with 13 bases in between. The DNA of the CDR3 is TGTGCCAGCAGTGAATTTAGCGGGTTGACTGGAAACACCATATATTTT. Protein product: CASSEFSGLTGNTIYF.

J is TRBJ1-1 and V is TRBV15; D call uncertain. With 1 base removed from V and 2 bases from J, the gap between germline ends came to 5 bases. The CDR3 spans 13 residues. Per the germline V gene, CDR1 is LNHNV and CDR2 is YYDKDF (reference sequence). The CDR3 sequence: CATSRGGNTEAFF. DNA of the CDR3: TGTGCCACCAGCAGAGGAGGTAACACTGAAGCTTTCTTT.

Of note for this clone: Different DNA sequences within this sample yield the same CDR3. V is TRBV7-9 and J is TRBJ2-3; D gene ambiguous. Trimming stripped 5 bases from V and 3 bases from J, with 6 bases between. This CDR3 has 12 amino acids. From germline, CDR1 is SEHNR and CDR2 FQNEAQ (reference sequence). The CDR3 reads CASSPGTDTQYF. The CDR3 DNA sequence: TGTGCCAGCAGCCCCGGGACAGATACGCAGTATTTT. Using reference TRBV7-9 and TRBJ2-3 for the parts outside the CDR3, the full variable domain is DTGVSQNPRHKITKRGQNVTFRCDPISEHNRLYWYRQTLGQGPEFLTYFQNEAQLEKSRLLSDRFSAERPKGSFSTLEIQRTEQGDSAMYLCASSPGTDTQYFGPGTRLTVL.

The chain joins TRBV7-2 to TRBJ2-5; tentatively, D is TRBD1 (6 bases). The CDR3 runs 13 residues. V lost 5 bases to trimming and J lost 3 bases, with 10 bases between them. From germline, CDR1 is SGHTA and CDR2 FQGNSA. CDR3 bases: TGTGCCAGCAGCCCCAGGGGAGAAGAGACCCAGTACTTC. Its protein product is CASSPRGEETQYF.

This clone was counted a few times. The gene calls are TRBV28 and TRBJ1-6; D might be TRBD1 (6 bases). Trimming took off 8 bases at V and 4 bases at J, with 21 bases between the two ends. CDR1 MDHEN and CDR2 SYDVKM come from the germline V gene. The CDR3 is made up of 17 amino acids. The CDR3 sequence is CASGTRTGGPYNSPLHF. The CDR3 coding sequence is TGTGCCAGCGGCACACGGACGGGGGGCCCATATAATTCACCCCTCCACTTT.

The chain has TRBV19 and TRBJ1-2; D gene ambiguous. V was cut by 8 bases and J by 0 bases, with 16 bases left in between. The germline V gene encodes CDR1 LNHDA and CDR2 SQIVND (reference sequence). This CDR3 contains 15 residues. In nucleotides, the CDR3 is TGTGCCAGTGGGGTCAGTGGTAAAGCTAACTATGGCTACACCTTC. Its translation: CASGVSGKANYGYTF.

The chain carries TRBV7-3 and TRBJ2-1; possibly TRBD2 for D (6 bases). Trimming removed 5 bases from V and 10 bases from J, with 18 bases in between. CDR3 length equals 14 residues. The germline V gene encodes CDR1 SGHTA and CDR2 FQGTGA. CDR3 loop: CASSPEAGPREQFF. CDR3 bases: TGTGCCAGCAGCCCGGAGGCGGGGCCACGGGAGCAGTTCTTC. Together with reference TRBV7-3 and TRBJ2-1, the CDR3 gives the full variable domain: GAGVSQTPSNKVTEKGKYVELRCDPISGHTALYWYRQSLGQGPEFLIYFQGTGAADDSGLPNDRFFAVRPEGSVSTLKIQRTERGDSAVYLCASSPEAGPREQFFGPGTRLTVL.

The chain uses TRBV3-1 (or the pseudogene TRBV3-2) and TRBJ2-2, with TRBD1 matching over 9 bases. Germline-derived CDR1 and CDR2 are LGHDT and YNNKEL (reference sequence). CDR3 length: 16 residues. Trimming took 4 bases from V and 5 from J; bases not matched to a gene: 8. Written as DNA, the CDR3 is TGTGCCAGCAGCCGCCCGGGACAGGGTAAAACCGGGGAGCTGTTTTTT. This encodes CASSRPGQGKTGELFF.

This clone showed up just once. The gene calls are TRBV3-1 (or the pseudogene TRBV3-2) and TRBJ2-5, with D tentatively TRBD2 (6 bases). The CDR3 contains 14 residues. V was cut by 5 bases and J by 2 bases, with 12 bases left in between. The germline V gene encodes CDR1 LGHDT and CDR2 YNNKEL (reference sequence). This CDR3 reads CASSSRRGQETQYF. The CDR3 region has the DNA TGTGCCAGCAGCTCCCGGAGGGGTCAAGAGACCCAGTACTTC.

This rearrangement joins TRBV3-1 (or the pseudogene TRBV3-2) to TRBJ2-3; D is perhaps TRBD2 (6 bases). With 7 bases removed from V and 2 bases from J, the gap between germline ends came to 13 bases. The CDR3 covers 14 residues. The V gene's germline CDR1 is LGHDT and CDR2 YNNKEL (reference sequence). The CDR3 loop reads CASTGTPNTDTQYF. Here the CDR3 DNA reads TGTGCCAGCACAGGGACTCCTAACACAGATACGCAGTATTTT.

This sequence joins TRBV9 and TRBJ1-1, with D unclear. The CDR3 has 16 residues. Between the trimmed V and J ends, which lost 0 bases and 0 bases, there was a span of 12 bases. CDR1 SGDLS and CDR2 YYNGEE come from the germline V gene. The CDR3 region is CASSVDSNTLNTEAFF. CDR3 coding DNA: TGTGCCAGCAGCGTAGACAGCAACACCTTGAACACTGAAGCTTTCTTT.

V is TRBV9 and J is TRBJ2-7; TRBD1 matches 8 bases. Germline V CDR1 and CDR2: SGDLS, YYNGEE. The length of the CDR3 is 17 residues. The V gene end was trimmed by 0 bases and the J gene end by 5 bases; junction bases not matched to a gene: 13. CDR3 amino acids: CASSVDNGQGVLNEQYF. Written as DNA, the CDR3 is TGTGCCAGCAGCGTAGATAATGGACAGGGAGTATTAAACGAGCAGTACTTC.

The rearrangement joins TRBV19 to TRBJ1-4; 9 bases map to TRBD1. Losses at the gene ends were 6 bases for V and 3 bases for J; bases not matched to a gene: 5. CDR3 length: 15 residues. Germline CDR1 reads LNHDA; CDR2 reads SQIVND (reference sequence). DNA for the CDR3: TGTGCCAGTAGACCCGGGACAGGGCCTAATGAAAAACTGTTTTTT. Translating it yields CASRPGTGPNEKLFF.

J is TRBJ1-1 and V is TRBV19; TRBD1 is a possible D gene (6 bases). Between the trimmed V and J ends, which lost 4 bases and 1 base, there was a span of 10 bases. The length of the CDR3 is 14 residues. From germline, CDR1 is LNHDA and CDR2 SQIVND (reference sequence). CDR3: CASSSWGQNTEAFF. The CDR3, as DNA: TGTGCCAGTAGTAGTTGGGGACAGAACACTGAAGCTTTCTTT. The full variable domain, completed using reference TRBV19 and TRBJ1-1, is DGGITQSPKYLFRKEGQNVTLSCEQNLNHDAMYWYRQDPGQGLRLIYYSQIVNDFQKGDIAEGYSVSREKKESFPLTVTSAQKNPTAFYLCASSSWGQNTEAFFGQGTRLTVV.